The next 8 T cell receptor beta chains were all read from a single sample in a study of blood T cell repertoires in COVID-19. The data were produced by immunoSEQ multiplex PCR, yet TCRdb's version contains in-frame clones alone and is incomplete. Among roughly 25,000 clones, 82% were seen once, and the ten largest hold about 8.1%. Sequences were obtained from peripheral blood. These receptors were obtained from a human donor in a cohort sampled during active COVID-19.

This clone has just one count. This chain joins TRBV2 and TRBJ1-1, with D possibly being TRBD1 (6 bases). The germline CDR1 and CDR2 sequences are SNHLY and FYNNEI. V lost 2 bases to trimming and J lost 0 bases, with 13 bases between them. CDR3 length: 16 residues. The CDR3 sequence is CASSEPDRILNTEAFF. CDR3 coding DNA: TGTGCCAGCAGTGAACCAGACAGGATCCTGAACACTGAAGCTTTCTTT.

V usage is TRBV14 and J usage is TRBJ1-2; D is uncertain. V shed 1 base and J shed 7 bases, with 13 bases lying between them. Germline assignment: CDR1 SGHDN and CDR2 FVKESK. CDR3 size: 14 residues. The CDR3 protein is CASSQVRGPGGYTF. For the CDR3, the DNA is TGTGCCAGCAGCCAAGTTCGAGGTCCCGGTGGCTACACCTTC.

This clone has just a few counts. The V gene is TRBV6-2 or TRBV6-3, the J gene TRBJ2-3, with a possible D match to TRBD2 (5 bases). The germline CDR1 and CDR2 sequences are MNHEY and SVGEGT. The CDR3 spans 13 residues. The V and J ends lost 4 bases and 2 bases respectively, with 7 bases between them. In nucleotides, the CDR3 is TGTGCCAGCAGTTGGACTGACACAGATACGCAGTATTTT. Protein sequence: CASSWTDTDTQYF.

J is TRBJ1-5 and V is TRBV9, with 8 bases identical to TRBD1. CDR1 and CDR2 (germline): SGDLS, YYNGEE. The CDR3 loop spans 15 amino acids. Unmatched junction bases numbered 3, after V lost 3 bases and J lost 1 base. The CDR3: CASSDRGESNQPQHF. In DNA, the CDR3 is TGTGCCAGCAGCGACAGGGGGGAAAGCAATCAGCCCCAGCATTTT.

V gene TRBV5-4 combines with J gene TRBJ1-1; D not resolved. V shed 3 bases and J shed 7 bases, with 16 bases lying between them. This CDR3 is built from 14 residues. The V gene's germline CDR1 is SGHNT and CDR2 YYREEE (reference sequence). CDR3 region: CASSSRTRAGEAFF. As DNA, the CDR3 is TGTGCCAGCAGCTCACGAACCCGCGCGGGTGAAGCTTTCTTT.

The rearrangement uses TRBV5-4 and TRBJ1-6; a possible D gene is TRBD1 (5 bases). Trimming shortened V by 4 bases and J by 8 bases, and 22 bases separated the two germline ends. The germline gives CDR1 SGHNT, CDR2 YYREEE (reference sequence). The CDR3 sequence is 17 residues long. CDR3 in amino acids: CASSGAGRSKYDSPLHF. The CDR3 coding sequence is TGTGCCAGCAGCGGTGCGGGACGGAGCAAATATGATTCACCCCTCCACTTT.

The V and J genes are TRBV5-1 and TRBJ1-4, with a weak D call TRBD1 (5 bases). Germline CDR1 and CDR2: SGHRS and YFSETQ. The CDR3 contains 16 residues. V gave up 0 bases and J gave up 0 bases, with 9 bases separating them. Written as DNA, the CDR3 is TGCGCCAGCAGCTTGGCAGTGGACACAACTAATGAAAAACTGTTTTTT. Amino acids: CASSLAVDTTNEKLFF. The variable domain in full, completed from reference TRBV5-1 and TRBJ1-4, reads KAGVTQTPRYLIKTRGQQVTLSCSPISGHRSVSWYQQTPGQGLQFLFEYFSETQRNKGNFPGRFSGRQFSNSRSEMNVSTLELGDSALYLCASSLAVDTTNEKLFFGSGTQLSVL.

The J gene is TRBJ1-2, the V gene TRBV5-1; D may be TRBD1 (5 bases). The CDR3 extends over 15 amino acids. The germline V and J ends were trimmed by 0 bases and 6 bases, with 15 bases remaining between them. Germline-derived CDR1 and CDR2 are SGHRS and YFSETQ. The CDR3 region has the DNA TGCGCCAGCAGCTTGGGAAACAGGTCCCCGCATGGCTACACCTTC. It specifies CASSLGNRSPHGYTF.